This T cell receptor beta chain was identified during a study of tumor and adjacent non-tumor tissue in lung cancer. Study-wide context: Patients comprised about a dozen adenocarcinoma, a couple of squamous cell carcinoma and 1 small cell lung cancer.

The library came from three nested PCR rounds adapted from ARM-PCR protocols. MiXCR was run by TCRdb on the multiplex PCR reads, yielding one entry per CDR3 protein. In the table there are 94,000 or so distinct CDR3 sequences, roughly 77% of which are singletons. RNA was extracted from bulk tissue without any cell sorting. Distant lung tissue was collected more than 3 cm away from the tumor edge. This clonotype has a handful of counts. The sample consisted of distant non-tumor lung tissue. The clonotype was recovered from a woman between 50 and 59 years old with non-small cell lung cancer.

CDR3: CASSQESDGWAVQYF. The CDR3 DNA is TGTGCCAGCAGCCAAGAGTCCGACGGGTGGGCCGTGCAGTACTTC. The chain recombines TRBV4-2 with TRBJ2-7; D unresolved. Germline V gene lookup returns CDR1 LGHNA and CDR2 YNFKEQ. The V gene lost 0 bases and the J gene lost 9 bases, with 18 bases spanning the gap. This CDR3 is 15 amino acids long.